This passage covers 14 T cell receptor beta chains from one sample sequenced in a study of T cell changes during pregnancy in multiple sclerosis. Libraries were prepared by immunoSEQ multiplex PCR; TCRdb keeps only in-frame clonotypes and omits some of them. Here the sample spans around 60,000 clones, approximately 94% being singletons. This specimen consisted of CD8+ T cells from peripheral blood mononuclear cells, obtained in the third trimester of pregnancy. These receptors all come from a female donor with multiple sclerosis, enrolled in a pregnancy study.

This rearrangement joins TRBV4-1 to TRBJ2-1; 13 nucleotides match TRBD2. Per germline, CDR1 MGHRA and CDR2 YSYEKL. CDR3 length equals 16 residues. V dropped 5 bases and J dropped 3; count of bases not matched to a gene: 4. The CDR3 protein is CASSAWTSGSYNEQFF. The CDR3 DNA follows: TGCGCCAGCAGCGCTTGGACTAGCGGGAGCTACAATGAGCAGTTCTTC.

V usage is TRBV5-1 and J usage is TRBJ2-1, with D perhaps TRBD2 (5 bases). This CDR3 is built from 14 residues. Germline loops: CDR1 SGHRS, CDR2 YFSETQ. V was clipped by 0 bases and J by 7 bases, with 11 bases between them. The chain's CDR3 is CASSLAGSRNEQFF. DNA for the CDR3: TGCGCCAGCAGCTTGGCGGGATCTAGGAATGAGCAGTTCTTC.

The V call is TRBV7-9, the J call TRBJ2-7, with TRBD2 matching over 8 bases. The CDR3 covers 14 residues. The junction had 4 bases not matched to a gene; V was cut back by 1 base and J by 5 bases. Germline CDR1 and CDR2: SEHNR and FQNEAQ (reference sequence). This chain's CDR3 is CASSLVGLGHEQYF. The CDR3 DNA is TGTGCCAGCAGCTTAGTGGGACTAGGTCACGAGCAGTACTTC. The full variable domain, with the rest looked up from reference TRBV7-9 and TRBJ2-7, is DTGVSQNPRHKITKRGQNVTFRCDPISEHNRLYWYRQTLGQGPEFLTYFQNEAQLEKSRLLSDRFSAERPKGSFSTLEIQRTEQGDSAMYLCASSLVGLGHEQYFGPGTRLTVT.

This chain joins TRBV6-5 and TRBJ2-7; D perhaps matches TRBD2 (5 bases). This CDR3 has 13 amino acids. V lost 3 bases and J 1 base, leaving 7 bases between the germline ends. Germline V gene sequence: CDR1 MNHEY, CDR2 SVGAGI. This CDR3 is CASSYRESYEQYF. The CDR3 DNA reads as TGTGCCAGCAGTTATCGGGAATCCTACGAGCAGTACTTC.

The chain joins TRBV5-1 to TRBJ2-3; 8 nucleotides match TRBD1. Germline-derived CDR1 and CDR2 are SGHRS and YFSETQ. CDR3 size: 13 residues. V gave up 3 bases and J gave up 5 bases; unmatched junction bases: 2. CDR3 sequence reads: CASSSTGVDTQYF. In nucleotides, the CDR3 is TGCGCCAGCAGCTCGACAGGGGTAGATACGCAGTATTTT.

This clone was seen a handful of times. The V and J genes are TRBV7-9 and TRBJ2-7; the D is unclear. Germline V gives CDR1 SEHNR, CDR2 FQNEAQ (reference sequence). With 3 bases removed from V and 2 bases from J, the gap between germline ends came to 8 bases. This CDR3 is built from 13 residues. As DNA, the CDR3 is TGTGCCAGCAGCTTGAGTGCGGCCTACGAGCAGTACTTC. The encoded protein is CASSLSAAYEQYF. The whole variable domain, remainder taken from reference TRBV7-9 and TRBJ2-7, is DTGVSQNPRHKITKRGQNVTFRCDPISEHNRLYWYRQTLGQGPEFLTYFQNEAQLEKSRLLSDRFSAERPKGSFSTLEIQRTEQGDSAMYLCASSLSAAYEQYFGPGTRLTVT.

The chain uses TRBV19 and TRBJ1-1; D is possibly TRBD1 (5 bases). V gave up 0 bases and J gave up 6 bases, with 14 bases separating them. This CDR3 contains 15 residues. CDR1 is LNHDA and CDR2 is SQIVND in the germline V gene (reference sequence). CDR3 residues: CASSIEFGGMAEAFF. CDR3 nucleotides: TGTGCCAGTAGTATAGAATTTGGGGGGATGGCTGAAGCTTTCTTT.

A single count supports this clone. V is TRBV6-1 and J is TRBJ2-7, with D unresolved. V was trimmed by 7 bases and J by 0 bases, leaving 7 bases between them. Germline V gives CDR1 MNHNS, CDR2 SASEGT. The CDR3 covers 12 residues. The DNA for the CDR3 is TGTGCCAGCACGGTGAGCTCCTACGAGCAGTACTTC. This sequence encodes CASTVSSYEQYF.

The V gene is TRBV11-2, the J gene TRBJ1-2; TRBD1 matches at 7 bases. This CDR3 is built from 15 residues. J gave up 3 bases and V 1 base, and 5 bases lay outside the gene matches. The V gene's germline CDR1 is SGHAT and CDR2 FQNNGV. The CDR3: CASSLVRTGYYGYTF. CDR3 bases: TGTGCCAGCAGCTTAGTCCGGACAGGTTACTATGGCTACACCTTC. Looking up the rest from reference TRBV11-2 and TRBJ1-2 gives the full variable domain: EAGVAQSPRYKIIEKRQSVAFWCNPISGHATLYWYQQILGQGPKLLIQFQNNGVVDDSQLPKDRFSAERLKGVDSTLKIQPAKLEDSAVYLCASSLVRTGYYGYTFGSGTRLTVV.

The chain links TRBV4-1 to TRBJ2-5, with 10 bases fitting TRBD2. Germline V CDR1 and CDR2: MGHRA, YSYEKL. Germline trimming cut 4 bases from V and 4 bases from J; bases unmatched to any gene: 6. This CDR3 contains 15 residues. This CDR3 reads CASSPGTSESETQYF. The CDR3 DNA is TGCGCCAGCAGCCCAGGGACTAGCGAGTCAGAGACCCAGTACTTC.

This clone was observed once. The rearrangement uses TRBV5-4 and TRBJ1-2; a weak D match, TRBD1 (6 bases). With 5 bases removed from V and 1 base from J, the gap between germline ends came to 12 bases. CDR1 is SGHNT and CDR2 is YYREEE in the germline V gene (reference sequence). CDR3 length equals 14 residues. In DNA, the CDR3 is TGTGCCAGCAGGGTCCCAGGGGATAACTATGGCTACACCTTC. It is translated as CASRVPGDNYGYTF.

The chain carries TRBV7-3 and TRBJ2-3; a possible D gene is TRBD2 (5 bases). CDR3 length: 15 residues. V lost 1 base and J lost 3, with 11 bases in between. Germline loops: CDR1 SGHTA, CDR2 FQGTGA. CDR3 sequence (DNA): TGTGCCAGCAGCTTAAAGGTTACGGGAACAGATACGCAGTATTTT. Translating gives CASSLKVTGTDTQYF.

CDR3 amino acids: CASSLAGTGPYEQYF. The CDR3 DNA is TGTGCCAGCAGCTTAGCTGGGACAGGTCCTTACGAGCAGTACTTC. The chain couples TRBV13 to TRBJ2-7; 8 bases align to TRBD1. The CDR3 covers 15 residues. Per germline, CDR1 PRHDT and CDR2 FYEKMQ (reference sequence). Trimming removed 1 base from V and 4 bases from J; junction bases left unmatched: 6.

The chain is built from TRBV12-5 and TRBJ1-1; D call uncertain. V was shortened by 9 bases and J by 0 bases, with 17 bases between the two germline ends. This CDR3 is built from 15 residues. Germline V gives CDR1 LGHNT, CDR2 FRNRAP. The DNA for the CDR3 is TGTGCTAGCTCCCACTCCCGCACGATGAACACTGAAGCTTTCTTT. Its protein product is CASSHSRTMNTEAFF.